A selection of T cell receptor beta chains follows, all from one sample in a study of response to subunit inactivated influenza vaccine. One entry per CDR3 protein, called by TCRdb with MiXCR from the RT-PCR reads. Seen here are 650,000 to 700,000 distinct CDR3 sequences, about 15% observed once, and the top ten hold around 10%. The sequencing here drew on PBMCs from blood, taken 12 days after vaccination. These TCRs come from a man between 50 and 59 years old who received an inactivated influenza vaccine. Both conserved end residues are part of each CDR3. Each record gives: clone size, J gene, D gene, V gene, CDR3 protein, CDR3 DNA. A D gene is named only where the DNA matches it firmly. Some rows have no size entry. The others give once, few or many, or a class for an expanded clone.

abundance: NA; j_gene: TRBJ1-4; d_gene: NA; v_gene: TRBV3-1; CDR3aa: CASILDGDNEKLFF; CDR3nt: TGTGCCAGCATCCTCGACGGAGATAATGAAAAACTGTTTTTT
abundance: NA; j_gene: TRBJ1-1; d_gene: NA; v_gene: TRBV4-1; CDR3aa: CASSQEVGAANTEAFF; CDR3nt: TGCGCCAGCAGCCAAGAAGTTGGGGCGGCGAACACTGAAGCTTTCTTT
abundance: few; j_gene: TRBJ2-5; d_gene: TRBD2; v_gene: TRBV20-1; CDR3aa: CSARPLAATQETQYF; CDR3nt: TGCAGTGCGAGACCCCTAGCGGCAACCCAAGAGACCCAGTACTTC
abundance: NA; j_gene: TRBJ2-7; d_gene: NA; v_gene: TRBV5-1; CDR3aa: CASSLDGGREQYF; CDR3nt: TGCGCCAGCAGCTTGGATGGGGGTCGGGAGCAGTACTTC
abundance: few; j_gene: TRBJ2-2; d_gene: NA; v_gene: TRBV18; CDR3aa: CASSPMIRNTGELFF; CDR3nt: TGTGCCAGCTCACCAATGATACGGAACACCGGGGAGCTGTTTTTT
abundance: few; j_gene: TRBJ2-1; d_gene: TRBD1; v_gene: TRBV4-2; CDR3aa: CASSQEKQGHNEQFF; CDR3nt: TGTGCCAGCAGCCAAGAGAAACAGGGGCACAATGAGCAGTTCTTC
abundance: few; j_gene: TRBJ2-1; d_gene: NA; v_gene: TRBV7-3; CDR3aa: CASSLIYGSHNEQFF; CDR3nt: TGTGCCAGCAGCTTAATTTACGGGAGTCACAATGAGCAGTTCTTC
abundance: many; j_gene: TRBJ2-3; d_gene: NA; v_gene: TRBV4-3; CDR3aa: CASSQAGGGVGDTQYF; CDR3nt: TGCGCCAGCAGCCAAGCTGGTGGAGGCGTGGGAGATACGCAGTATTTT
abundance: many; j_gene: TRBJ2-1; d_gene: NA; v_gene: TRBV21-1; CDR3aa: CASSKFLAGVKVSDEQFF; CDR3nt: TGTGCCAGCAGCAAATTCCTAGCGGGAGTGAAGGTATCGGATGAGCAGTTCTTC
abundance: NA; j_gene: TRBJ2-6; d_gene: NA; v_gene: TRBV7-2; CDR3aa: CASSLGNGANVLTF; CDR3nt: TGTGCCAGCAGCTTAGGGAATGGGGCCAACGTCCTGACTTTC
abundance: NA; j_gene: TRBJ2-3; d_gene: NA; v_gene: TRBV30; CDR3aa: CAWSVPQGRTDTQYF; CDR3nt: TGTGCCTGGAGTGTACCACAGGGAAGGACAGATACGCAGTATTTT
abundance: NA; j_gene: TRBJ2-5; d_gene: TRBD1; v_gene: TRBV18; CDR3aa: CASSSNRGAGETQYF; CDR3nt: TGTGCCAGCTCAAGCAACAGGGGCGCAGGGGAGACCCAGTACTTC
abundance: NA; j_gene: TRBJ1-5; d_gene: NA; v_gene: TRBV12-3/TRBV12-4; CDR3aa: CASSARRGSPQHF; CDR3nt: TGTGCCAGCAGTGCCCGTAGGGGATCGCCCCAGCATTTT
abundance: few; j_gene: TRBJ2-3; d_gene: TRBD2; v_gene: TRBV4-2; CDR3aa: CASSQDLAGGLNTQYF; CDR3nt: TGTGCCAGCAGCCAAGATCTAGCGGGGGGCCTAAATACGCAGTATTTT
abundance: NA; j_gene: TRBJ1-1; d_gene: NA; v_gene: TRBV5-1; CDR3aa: CASSLERESTEAFF; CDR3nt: TGCGCCAGCAGCTTGGAAAGGGAGAGCACTGAAGCTTTCTTT
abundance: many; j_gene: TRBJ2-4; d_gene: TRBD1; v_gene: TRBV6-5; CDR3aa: CASPGQKNIQYF; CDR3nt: TGTGCCAGTCCGGGACAGAAAAACATTCAGTACTTC
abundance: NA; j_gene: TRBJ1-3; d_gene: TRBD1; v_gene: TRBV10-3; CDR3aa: CAIRAAGGHGNTIYF; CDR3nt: TGTGCCATCAGGGCGGCAGGGGGACATGGAAACACCATATATTTT
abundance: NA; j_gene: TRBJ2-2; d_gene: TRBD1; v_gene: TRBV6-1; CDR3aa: CASSPGGVTGELFF; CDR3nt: TGTGCCAGCAGCCCAGGGGGAGTCACCGGGGAGCTGTTTTTT
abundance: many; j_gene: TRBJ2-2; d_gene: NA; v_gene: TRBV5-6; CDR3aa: CASSMGTPGELFF; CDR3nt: TGTGCCAGCAGCATGGGGACTCCCGGGGAGCTGTTTTTT
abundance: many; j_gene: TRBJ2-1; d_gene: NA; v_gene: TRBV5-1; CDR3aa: CASRLDGGYNEQFF; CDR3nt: TGCGCCAGCAGATTGGATGGGGGATACAATGAGCAGTTCTTC
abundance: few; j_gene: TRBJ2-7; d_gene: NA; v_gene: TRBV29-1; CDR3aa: CSVEEHRAGDAYEQYF; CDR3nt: TGCAGCGTTGAAGAACACAGGGCAGGAGACGCCTACGAGCAGTACTTC
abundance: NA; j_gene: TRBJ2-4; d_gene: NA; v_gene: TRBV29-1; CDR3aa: CSVRIAKNIQYF; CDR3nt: TGCAGCGTTCGTATAGCCAAAAACATTCAGTACTTC
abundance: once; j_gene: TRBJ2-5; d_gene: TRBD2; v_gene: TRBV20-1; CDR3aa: CSASGSGGPQETQYF; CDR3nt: TGCAGTGCTAGCGGTAGCGGGGGACCGCAAGAGACCCAGTACTTC
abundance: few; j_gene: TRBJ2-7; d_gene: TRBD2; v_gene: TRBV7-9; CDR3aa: CASSSPGLAAYEQYF; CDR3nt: TGTGCCAGCAGCTCCCCGGGACTAGCGGCTTACGAGCAGTACTTC
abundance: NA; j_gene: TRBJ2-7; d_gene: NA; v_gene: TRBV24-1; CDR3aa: CATSDLNEQYF; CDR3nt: TGTGCCACCAGTGATTTAAACGAGCAGTACTTC
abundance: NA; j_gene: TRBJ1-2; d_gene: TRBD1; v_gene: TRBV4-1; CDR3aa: CASSQGHGTAYGYTF; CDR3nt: TGCGCCAGCAGCCAAGGGCACGGGACAGCCTATGGCTACACCTTC
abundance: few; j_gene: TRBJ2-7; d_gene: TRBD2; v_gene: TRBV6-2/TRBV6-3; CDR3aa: CASSPGSGRGYEQYF; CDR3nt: TGTGCCAGCTCACCCGGGAGCGGGAGGGGCTACGAGCAGTACTTC
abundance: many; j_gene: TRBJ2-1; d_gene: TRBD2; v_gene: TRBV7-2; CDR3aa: CASSLVIAGGLGEQFF; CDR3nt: TGTGCCAGCAGCCTAGTCATAGCGGGAGGGCTTGGTGAGCAGTTCTTC
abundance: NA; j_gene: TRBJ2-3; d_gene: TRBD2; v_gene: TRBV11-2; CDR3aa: CASVQLAGGGDTQYF; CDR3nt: TGTGCCAGCGTCCAACTAGCGGGAGGAGGGGATACGCAGTATTTT
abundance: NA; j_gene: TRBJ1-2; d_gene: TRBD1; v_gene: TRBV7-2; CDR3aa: CASSRPGTGDGYTF; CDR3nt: TGTGCCAGCAGCCGCCCCGGGACAGGGGATGGCTACACCTTC
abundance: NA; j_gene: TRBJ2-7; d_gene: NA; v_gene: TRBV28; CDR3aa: CASGRMSSYEQYF; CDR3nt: TGTGCCAGCGGACGGATGAGCTCCTACGAGCAGTACTTC
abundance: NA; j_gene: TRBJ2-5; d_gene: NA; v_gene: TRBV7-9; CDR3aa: CASSLSWERETQYF; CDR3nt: TGTGCCAGCAGCTTGAGTTGGGAACGGGAGACCCAGTACTTC
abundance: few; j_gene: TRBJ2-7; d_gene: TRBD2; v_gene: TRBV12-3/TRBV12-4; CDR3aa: CASSLASGGPPYEQYF; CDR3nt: TGTGCCAGCAGTTTGGCTAGCGGGGGACCACCCTACGAGCAGTACTTC
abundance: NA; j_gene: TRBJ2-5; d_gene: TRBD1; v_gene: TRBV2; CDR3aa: CASSPRRTGAPETQYF; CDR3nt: TGTGCCAGCAGTCCACGGCGGACAGGGGCCCCAGAGACCCAGTACTTC
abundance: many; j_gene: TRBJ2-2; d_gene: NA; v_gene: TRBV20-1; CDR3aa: CSAIGGPNTGELFF; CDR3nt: TGCAGTGCTATTGGAGGTCCGAACACCGGGGAGCTGTTTTTT
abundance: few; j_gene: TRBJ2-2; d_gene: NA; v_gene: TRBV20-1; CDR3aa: CSASGRVAGELFF; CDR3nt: TGCAGTGCTAGCGGGAGAGTCGCCGGGGAGCTGTTTTTT
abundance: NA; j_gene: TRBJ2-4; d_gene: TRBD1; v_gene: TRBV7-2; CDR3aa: CASSPGTGNSIQYF; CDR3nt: TGTGCCAGCAGCCCCGGGACAGGGAACAGCATTCAGTACTTC
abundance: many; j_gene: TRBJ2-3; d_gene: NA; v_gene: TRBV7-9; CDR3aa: CASSPSRRTSTDTQYF; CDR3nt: TGTGCCAGCAGCCCCTCGCGACGGACAAGCACAGATACGCAGTATTTT
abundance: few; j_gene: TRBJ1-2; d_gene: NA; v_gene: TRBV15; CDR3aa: CATSRDLGAEGTGYTF; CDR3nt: TGTGCCACCAGCAGAGATCTGGGGGCGGAGGGTACCGGCTACACCTTC
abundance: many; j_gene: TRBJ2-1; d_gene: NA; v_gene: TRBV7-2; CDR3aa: CASSLLGEQFF; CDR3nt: TGTGCCAGCAGTTTACTCGGGGAGCAGTTCTTC
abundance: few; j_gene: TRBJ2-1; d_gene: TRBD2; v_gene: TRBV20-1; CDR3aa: CSARAGGRNEQFF; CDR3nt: TGCAGTGCTAGGGCGGGGGGTAGGAATGAGCAGTTCTTC
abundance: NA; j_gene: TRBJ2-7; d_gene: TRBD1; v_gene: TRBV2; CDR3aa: CASSESRGYEQYF; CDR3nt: TGTGCCAGCAGTGAATCCAGGGGGTACGAGCAGTACTTC
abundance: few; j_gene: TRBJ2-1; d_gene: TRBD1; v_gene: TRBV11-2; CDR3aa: CASSLTSRDRVSYNEQFF; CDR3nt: TGTGCCAGCAGCTTGACGTCCCGGGACAGGGTCTCCTACAATGAGCAGTTCTTC
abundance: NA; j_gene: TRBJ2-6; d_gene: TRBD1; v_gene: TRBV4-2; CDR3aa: CASSQEDRVSGANVLTF; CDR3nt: TGTGCCAGCAGCCAAGAGGACAGGGTGTCTGGGGCCAACGTCCTGACTTTC
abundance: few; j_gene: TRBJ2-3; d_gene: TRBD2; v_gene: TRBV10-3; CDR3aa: CAVSGGGGTDTQYF; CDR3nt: TGTGCCGTCAGCGGGGGAGGTGGGACAGATACGCAGTATTTT
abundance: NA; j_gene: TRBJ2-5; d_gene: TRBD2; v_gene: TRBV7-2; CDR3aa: CASSLVRGSVETQYF; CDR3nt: TGTGCCAGCAGCTTAGTCCGCGGGAGCGTCGAGACCCAGTACTTC
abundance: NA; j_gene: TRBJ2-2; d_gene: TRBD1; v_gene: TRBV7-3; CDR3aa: CASSLTGYAGELFF; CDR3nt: TGTGCCAGCAGCTTGACAGGGTACGCCGGGGAGCTGTTTTTT
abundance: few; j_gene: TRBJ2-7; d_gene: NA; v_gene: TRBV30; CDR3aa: CAWRQGVTYEQYF; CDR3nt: TGTGCCTGGAGACAAGGGGTAACCTACGAGCAGTACTTC